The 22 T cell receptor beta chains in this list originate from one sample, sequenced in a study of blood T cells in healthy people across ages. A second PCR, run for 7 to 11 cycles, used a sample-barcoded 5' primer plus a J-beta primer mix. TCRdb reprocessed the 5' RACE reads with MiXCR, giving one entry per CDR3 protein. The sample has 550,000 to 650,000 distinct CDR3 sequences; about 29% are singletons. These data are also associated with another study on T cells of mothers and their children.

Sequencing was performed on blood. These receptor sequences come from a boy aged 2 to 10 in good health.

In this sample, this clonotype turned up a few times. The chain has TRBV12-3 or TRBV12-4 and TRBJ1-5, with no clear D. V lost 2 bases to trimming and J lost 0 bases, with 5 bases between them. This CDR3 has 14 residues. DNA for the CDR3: TGTGCCAGCAGTTTATCCGTTAGCAATCAGCCCCAGCATTTT. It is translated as CASSLSVSNQPQHF.

The DNA for the CDR3 is TGTGCCAGCAGCCCCGGGCAGGGGCCGAACTACGAGCAGTACTTC. It is translated as CASSPGQGPNYEQYF. The chain couples TRBV7-9 to TRBJ2-7; D possibly corresponds to TRBD1 (6 bases). The V gene's germline CDR1 is SEHNR and CDR2 FQNEAQ (reference sequence). The CDR3 covers 15 residues. The germline V and J ends were trimmed by 5 bases and 3 bases, with 17 bases remaining between them.

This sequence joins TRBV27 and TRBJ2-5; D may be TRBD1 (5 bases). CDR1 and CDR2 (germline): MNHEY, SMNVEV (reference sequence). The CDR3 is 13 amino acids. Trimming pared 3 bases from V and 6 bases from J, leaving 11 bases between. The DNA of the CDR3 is TGTGCCAGCAGTTTTGGGGCAGGCCAGACCCAGTACTTC. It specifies CASSFGAGQTQYF.

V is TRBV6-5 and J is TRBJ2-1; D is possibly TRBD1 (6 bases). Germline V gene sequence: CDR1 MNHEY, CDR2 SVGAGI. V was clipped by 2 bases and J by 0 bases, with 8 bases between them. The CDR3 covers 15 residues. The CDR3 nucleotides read TGTGCCAGCAGTTACGGACAGAGCTCCTACAATGAGCAGTTCTTC. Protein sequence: CASSYGQSSYNEQFF.

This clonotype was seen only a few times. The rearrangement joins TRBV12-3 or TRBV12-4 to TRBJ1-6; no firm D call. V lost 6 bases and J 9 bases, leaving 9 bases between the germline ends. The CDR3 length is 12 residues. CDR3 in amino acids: CASREGTSPLHF. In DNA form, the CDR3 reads TGTGCCAGCAGAGAGGGTACTTCACCCCTCCACTTT.

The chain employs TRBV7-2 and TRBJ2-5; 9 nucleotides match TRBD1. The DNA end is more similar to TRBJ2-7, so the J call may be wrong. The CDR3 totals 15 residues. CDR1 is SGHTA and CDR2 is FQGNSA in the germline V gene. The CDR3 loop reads CASSLVGTGPYEQYF. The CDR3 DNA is TGTGCCAGCAGCTTAGTGGGGACAGGGCCCTACGAGCAGTACTTC.

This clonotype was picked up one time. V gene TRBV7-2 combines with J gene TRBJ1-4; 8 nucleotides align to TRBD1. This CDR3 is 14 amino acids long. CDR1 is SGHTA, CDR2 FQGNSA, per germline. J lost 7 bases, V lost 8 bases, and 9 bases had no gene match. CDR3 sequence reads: CASGTGGFSEKLFF. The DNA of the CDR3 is TGTGCCAGCGGTACAGGGGGGTTTAGTGAAAAACTGTTTTTT.

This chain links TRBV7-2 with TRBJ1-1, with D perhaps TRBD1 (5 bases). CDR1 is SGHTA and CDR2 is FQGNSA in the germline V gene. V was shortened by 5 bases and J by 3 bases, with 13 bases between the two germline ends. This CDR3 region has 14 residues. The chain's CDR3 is CASSRGSRYTEAFF. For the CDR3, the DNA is TGTGCCAGCAGCCGGGGGTCCAGGTACACTGAAGCTTTCTTT. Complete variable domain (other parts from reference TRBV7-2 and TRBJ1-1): GAGVSQSPSNKVTEKGKDVELRCDPISGHTALYWYRQSLGQGLEFLIYFQGNSAPDKSGLPSDRFSAERTGGSVSTLTIQRTQQEDSAVYLCASSRGSRYTEAFFGQGTRLTVV.

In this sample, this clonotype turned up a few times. The CDR3: CASRRLADSTDTQYF. CDR3 bases: TGTGCCAGCAGGAGACTAGCGGATAGCACAGATACGCAGTATTTT. The chain recombines TRBV12-3 or TRBV12-4 with TRBJ2-3, with 9 bases that match TRBD2. This CDR3 is 15 amino acids long. Losses at the gene ends were 6 bases for V and 0 bases for J; bases not matched to a gene: 4.

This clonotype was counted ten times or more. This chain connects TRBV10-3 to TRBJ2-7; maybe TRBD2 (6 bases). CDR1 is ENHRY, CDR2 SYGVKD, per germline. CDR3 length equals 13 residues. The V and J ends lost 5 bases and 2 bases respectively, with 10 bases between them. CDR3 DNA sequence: TGTGCCATCAGTAGCGGACTACCCTACGAGCAGTACTTC. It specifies CAISSGLPYEQYF.

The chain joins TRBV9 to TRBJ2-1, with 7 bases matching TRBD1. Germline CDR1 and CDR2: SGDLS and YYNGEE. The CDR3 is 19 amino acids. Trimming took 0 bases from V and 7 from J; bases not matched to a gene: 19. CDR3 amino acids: CASSVGRAGRTGRGNEQFF. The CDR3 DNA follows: TGTGCCAGCAGCGTAGGACGGGCGGGCCGGACAGGCAGGGGTAATGAGCAGTTCTTC.

CDR3 sequence (DNA): TGTGCCAGCAGCCCGGACAGCTACAAGTTTCAGGGGACTGAAGCTTTCTTT. Its translation: CASSPDSYKFQGTEAFF. The rearrangement uses TRBV12-3 or TRBV12-4 and TRBJ1-1; perhaps TRBD1 as D (6 bases). The CDR3 runs 17 residues. V gave up 6 bases and J gave up 5 bases, with 25 bases separating them.

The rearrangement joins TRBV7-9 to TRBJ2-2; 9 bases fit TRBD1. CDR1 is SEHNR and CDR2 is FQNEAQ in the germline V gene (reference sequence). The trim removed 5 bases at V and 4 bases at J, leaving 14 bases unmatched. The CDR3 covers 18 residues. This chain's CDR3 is CASSLIPGQGDGTGELFF. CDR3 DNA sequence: TGTGCCAGCAGCCTCATTCCGGGACAGGGAGACGGCACCGGGGAGCTGTTTTTT. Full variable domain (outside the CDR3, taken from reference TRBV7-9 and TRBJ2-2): DTGVSQNPRHKITKRGQNVTFRCDPISEHNRLYWYRQTLGQGPEFLTYFQNEAQLEKSRLLSDRFSAERPKGSFSTLEIQRTEQGDSAMYLCASSLIPGQGDGTGELFFGEGSRLTVL.

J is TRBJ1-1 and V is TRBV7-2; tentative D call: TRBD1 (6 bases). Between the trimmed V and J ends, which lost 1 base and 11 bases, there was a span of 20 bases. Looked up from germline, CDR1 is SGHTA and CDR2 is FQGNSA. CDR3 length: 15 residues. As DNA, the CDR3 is TGTGCCAGCAGCTTAGACGCAGGGGTTCGGCAGGAGGCTTTCTTT. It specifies CASSLDAGVRQEAFF.

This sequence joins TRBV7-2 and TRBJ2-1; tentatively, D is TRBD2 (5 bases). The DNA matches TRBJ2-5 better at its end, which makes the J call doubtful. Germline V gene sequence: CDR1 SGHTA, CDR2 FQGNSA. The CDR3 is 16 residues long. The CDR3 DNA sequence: TGTGCCAGCAGCACTCCTATCGGCCTAGCAATGGAGACCCAGTACTTC. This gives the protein CASSTPIGLAMETQYF.

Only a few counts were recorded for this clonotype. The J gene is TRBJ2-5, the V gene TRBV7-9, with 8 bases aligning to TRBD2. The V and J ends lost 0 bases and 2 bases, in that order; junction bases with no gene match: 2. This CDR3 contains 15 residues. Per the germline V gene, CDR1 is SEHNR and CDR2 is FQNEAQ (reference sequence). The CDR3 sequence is CASSLAVAGQETQYF. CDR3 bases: TGTGCCAGCAGCTTAGCGGTAGCGGGGCAAGAGACCCAGTACTTC.

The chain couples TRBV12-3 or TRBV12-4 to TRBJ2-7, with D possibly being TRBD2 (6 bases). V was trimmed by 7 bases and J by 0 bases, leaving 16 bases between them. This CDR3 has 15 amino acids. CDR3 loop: CASTKSGSYSYEQYF. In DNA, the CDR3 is TGTGCCAGCACCAAGAGCGGGTCGTACTCCTACGAGCAGTACTTC.

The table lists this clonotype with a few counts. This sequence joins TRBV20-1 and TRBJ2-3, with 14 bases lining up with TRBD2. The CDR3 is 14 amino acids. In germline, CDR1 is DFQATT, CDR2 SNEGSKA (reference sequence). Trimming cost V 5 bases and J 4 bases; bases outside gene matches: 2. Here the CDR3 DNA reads TGCAGTGCTTCGACTAGCGGGAGGGCAGATACGCAGTATTTT. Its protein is CSASTSGRADTQYF.

The CDR3 spells CASSFPGQKYQETQYF. The CDR3 nucleotides read TGTGCCAGCAGCTTCCCGGGCCAGAAGTACCAAGAGACCCAGTACTTC. The chain employs TRBV11-2 and TRBJ2-5; D uncertain. Germline CDR1 is SGHAT and CDR2 is FQNNGV. The CDR3 totals 16 residues. V lost 3 bases and J 0 bases, leaving 14 bases between the germline ends.

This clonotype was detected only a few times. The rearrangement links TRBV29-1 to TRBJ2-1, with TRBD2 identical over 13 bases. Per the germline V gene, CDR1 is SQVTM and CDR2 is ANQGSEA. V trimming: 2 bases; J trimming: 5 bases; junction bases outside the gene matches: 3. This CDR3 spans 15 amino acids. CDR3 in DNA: TGCAGCGTTGAAACACTAGCGGGGGGGAACAATGAGCAGTTCTTC. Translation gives CSVETLAGGNNEQFF.

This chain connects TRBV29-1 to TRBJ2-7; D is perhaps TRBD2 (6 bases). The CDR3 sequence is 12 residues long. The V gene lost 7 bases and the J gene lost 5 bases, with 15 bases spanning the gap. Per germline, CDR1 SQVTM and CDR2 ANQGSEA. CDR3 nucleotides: TGCAGCGCCTGGAAGGCGGGAAACGAGCAGTACTTC. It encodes CSAWKAGNEQYF.

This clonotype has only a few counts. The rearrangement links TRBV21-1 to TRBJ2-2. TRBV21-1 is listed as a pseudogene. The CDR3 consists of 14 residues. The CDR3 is CASSGRPNTGELFF. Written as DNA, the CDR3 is TGTGCCAGCAGCGGTAGGCCTAACACCGGGGAGCTGTTTTTT.